This T cell receptor (beta chain) is from a study of cytomegalovirus exposure and HLA in healthy donors. Germline V lookup: CDR1 SEHNR, CDR2 FQNEAQ (reference sequence). V lost 1 base to trimming and J lost 6 bases, with 12 bases between them. The CDR3 is 14 amino acids. Amplification used 60 Vbeta primers and 13 Jbeta primers. The method was immunoSEQ multiplex PCR; TCRdb's version includes in-frame clones alone and lacks a portion of them. The sample includes approximately 210,000 clones, roughly 87% seen only once; the top ten take roughly 6%. The sequenced sample was PBMCs. The V and J genes are TRBV7-9 and TRBJ1-1; D gene unclear. The source is a man in his forties in good health and CMV-seropositive. The CDR3 loop reads CASSLVDWFAEAFF. CDR3 nucleotides: TGTGCCAGCAGCTTAGTGGACTGGTTCGCTGAAGCTTTCTTT.